This T cell receptor (beta chain) was recorded in a study of PD-L1 blockade in urothelial cancer. On the study more broadly: Bladder-origin urothelial cancer in males described about 85% of the 29 patients.

This clone was found once. Stated time point: pretreatment peripheral blood. The CDR3 covers 13 residues. V was pared by 4 bases and J by 3 bases, with 9 bases between. The V gene's germline CDR1 is SNHLY and CDR2 FYNNEI. Clones were read by immunoSEQ multiplex PCR, and TCRdb kept only the in-frame ones, dropping some. The sample has 130,000 or so clones, less than 85% seen once. This receptor was identified in a man aged 45-65 years with urothelial cancer. Sequencing used PBMCs, obtained around atezolizumab (anti-PD-L1) treatment. The gene calls are TRBV2 and TRBJ1-1, with a tentative D call TRBD1 (5 bases). The CDR3 DNA is TGTGCCAGCAGTGTCCAGGGCTACACTGAAGCTTTCTTT. Translating it yields CASSVQGYTEAFF.